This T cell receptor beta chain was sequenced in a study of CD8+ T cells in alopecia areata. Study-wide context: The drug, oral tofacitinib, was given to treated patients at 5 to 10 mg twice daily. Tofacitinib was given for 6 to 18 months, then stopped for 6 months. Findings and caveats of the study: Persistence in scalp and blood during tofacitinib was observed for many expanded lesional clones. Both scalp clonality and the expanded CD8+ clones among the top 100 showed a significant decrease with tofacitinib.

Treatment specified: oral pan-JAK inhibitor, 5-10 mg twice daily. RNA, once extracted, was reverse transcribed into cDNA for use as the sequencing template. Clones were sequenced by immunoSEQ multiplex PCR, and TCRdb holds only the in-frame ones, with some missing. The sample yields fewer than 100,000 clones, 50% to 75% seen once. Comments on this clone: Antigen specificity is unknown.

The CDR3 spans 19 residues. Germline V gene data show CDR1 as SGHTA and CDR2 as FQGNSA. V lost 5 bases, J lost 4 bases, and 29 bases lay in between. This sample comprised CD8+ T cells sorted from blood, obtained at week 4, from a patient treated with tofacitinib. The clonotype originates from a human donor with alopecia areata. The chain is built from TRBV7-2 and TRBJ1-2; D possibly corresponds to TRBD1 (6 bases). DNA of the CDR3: TGTGCCAGCAGCCTGGTGGACCCGGTCAGCGGGGGGCAGGTCTATGGCTACACCTTC. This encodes CASSLVDPVSGGQVYGYTF.